This entry lists 10 T cell receptor beta chains sequenced from one sample in a study of cytomegalovirus exposure and HLA in healthy donors. The data were produced by immunoSEQ multiplex PCR, yet TCRdb's version contains in-frame clones alone and is incomplete. The sample holds roughly 150,000 clones; roughly nine tenths are singletons and the top ten take 2.5% to 4%. The sequencing sample was made of PBMCs. All receptors come from a woman in her late teens or twenties in good health and CMV-seropositive.

CDR3 residues: CASSASGPTYEQYF. The CDR3 DNA sequence: TGCGCCAGCAGCGCTAGCGGGCCGACCTACGAGCAGTACTTC. The J gene is TRBJ2-7, the V gene TRBV5-1, with TRBD2 matching over 8 bases. The CDR3 runs to 14 residues. J was trimmed by 2 bases and V by 4 bases; bases with no gene match: 5. Germline CDR1 reads SGHRS; CDR2 reads YFSETQ.

In DNA form, the CDR3 reads TGTGCCACAACCTCCTCGGGATTTAACTATGGCTACACCTTC. It specifies CATTSSGFNYGYTF. The chain uses TRBV19 and TRBJ1-2; D is unclear. The CDR3 has 14 amino acids. Trimming pared 10 bases from V and 1 base from J, leaving 16 bases between. The germline V gene encodes CDR1 LNHDA and CDR2 SQIVND (reference sequence).

This clone was recorded only once. The CDR3 reads CAAGQGDTEAFF. CDR3 nucleotide sequence: TGTGCCGCGGGACAGGGAGACACTGAAGCTTTCTTT. The gene calls are TRBV25-1 and TRBJ1-1; 9 bases line up with TRBD1. This CDR3 spans 12 amino acids. The trim removed 11 bases at V and 3 bases at J, leaving 4 bases unmatched. Germline lookup yields CDR1 MGHDK and CDR2 SYGVNS.

The sample holds one count of this clone. The chain carries TRBV18 and TRBJ1-2; 10 nucleotides line up with TRBD1. The J segment lost 4 bases and the V segment lost 6 bases, leaving 14 bases of the junction unmatched. Germline V lookup: CDR1 KGHSH, CDR2 LQKENI. The CDR3 is 17 residues long. As DNA, the CDR3 is TGTGCCAGCTCCCCGACTACTGGACAGGGGGTTAGCTATGGCTACACCTTC. It specifies CASSPTTGQGVSYGYTF.

The V and J genes are TRBV29-1 and TRBJ2-2; D gene uncertain. Germline V gene sequence: CDR1 SQVTM, CDR2 ANQGSEA. Trimming took 7 bases from V and 1 from J, leaving 13 bases between them. This CDR3 has 14 amino acids. CDR3 sequence reads: CSEHERQNTGELFF. CDR3 sequence (DNA): TGCAGCGAGCACGAGAGGCAGAACACCGGGGAGCTGTTTTTT.

The V and J genes are TRBV27 and TRBJ2-1; D is perhaps TRBD2 (5 bases). Trimming stripped 7 bases from V and 4 bases from J, with 14 bases between. The CDR3 consists of 14 residues. CDR1 MNHEY and CDR2 SMNVEV come from the germline V gene (reference sequence). CDR3 residues: CASNGRAGYNEQFF. CDR3 nucleotides: TGTGCCAGCAACGGGCGGGCCGGTTACAATGAGCAGTTCTTC.

This chain joins TRBV7-2 and TRBJ2-7, with D possibly TRBD1 on 5 matching bases. Per the germline V gene, CDR1 is SGHTA and CDR2 is FQGNSA. CDR3 size: 13 residues. The V end lost 1 base, the J end lost 2 bases, and 6 bases lay between the germline ends. In DNA, the CDR3 is TGTGCCAGCAGCTTAGAGGGGACCTACGAGCAGTACTTC. Amino acid sequence: CASSLEGTYEQYF.

The chain couples TRBV7-2 to TRBJ1-2; TRBD1 matches at 8 bases. V lost 4 bases to trimming and J lost 5 bases; unmatched junction nucleotides: 12. The CDR3 loop spans 16 amino acids. The germline CDR1 and CDR2 sequences are SGHTA and FQGNSA. Here the CDR3 DNA reads TGTGCCAGCAGCTCATCGACAGGGGATCTATGGTATGGCTACACCTTC. Residues: CASSSSTGDLWYGYTF.

This chain links TRBV5-4 with TRBJ2-7, with TRBD1 matching over 8 bases. Germline V gene lookup returns CDR1 SGHNT and CDR2 YYREEE (reference sequence). V lost 0 bases, J lost 0 bases, and 11 bases stayed unmatched. The CDR3 loop spans 18 amino acids. The CDR3 here is CASSLGLGQGGGSYEQYF. As DNA, the CDR3 is TGTGCCAGCAGCTTGGGTCTTGGACAGGGAGGAGGCTCCTACGAGCAGTACTTC. The entire variable domain, with the rest obtained from reference TRBV5-4 and TRBJ2-7, is as follows: ETGVTQSPTHLIKTRGQQVTLRCSSQSGHNTVSWYQQALGQGPQFIFQYYREEENGRGNFPPRFSGLQFPNYSSELNVNALELDDSALYLCASSLGLGQGGGSYEQYFGPGTRLTVT.

This rearrangement joins TRBV6-5 to TRBJ2-1, with TRBD2 matching over 9 bases. This CDR3 contains 14 residues. V trimming: 5 bases; J trimming: 14 bases; junction bases outside the gene matches: 13. Germline CDR1 is MNHEY and CDR2 is SVGAGI. CDR3: CASSKSSSGNLKFF. The CDR3 DNA sequence: TGTGCCAGCAGTAAGTCGTCTAGCGGGAACCTTAAGTTCTTC.